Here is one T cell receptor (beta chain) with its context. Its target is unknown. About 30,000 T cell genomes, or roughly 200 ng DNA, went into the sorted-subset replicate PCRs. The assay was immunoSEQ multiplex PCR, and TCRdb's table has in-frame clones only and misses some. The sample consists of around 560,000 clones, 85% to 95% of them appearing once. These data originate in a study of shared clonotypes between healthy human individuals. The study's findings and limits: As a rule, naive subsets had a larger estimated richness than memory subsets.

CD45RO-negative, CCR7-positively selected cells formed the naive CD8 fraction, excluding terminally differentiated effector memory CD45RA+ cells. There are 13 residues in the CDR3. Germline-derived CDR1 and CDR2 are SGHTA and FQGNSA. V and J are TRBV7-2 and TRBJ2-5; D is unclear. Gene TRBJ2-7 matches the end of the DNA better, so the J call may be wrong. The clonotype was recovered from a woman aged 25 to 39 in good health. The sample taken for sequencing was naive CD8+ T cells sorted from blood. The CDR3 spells CASSLDTSYEQYF. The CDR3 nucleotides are TGTGCCAGCAGCTTAGACACCTCCTACGAGCAGTACTTC.